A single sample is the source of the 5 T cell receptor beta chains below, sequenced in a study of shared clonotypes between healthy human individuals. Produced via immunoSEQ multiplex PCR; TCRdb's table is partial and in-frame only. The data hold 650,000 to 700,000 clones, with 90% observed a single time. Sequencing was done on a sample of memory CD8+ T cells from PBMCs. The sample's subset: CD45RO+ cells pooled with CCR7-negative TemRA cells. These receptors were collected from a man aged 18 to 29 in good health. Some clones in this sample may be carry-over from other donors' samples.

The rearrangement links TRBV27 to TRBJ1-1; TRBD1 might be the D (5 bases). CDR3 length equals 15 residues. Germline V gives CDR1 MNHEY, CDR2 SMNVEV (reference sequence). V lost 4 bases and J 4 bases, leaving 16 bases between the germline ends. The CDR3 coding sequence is TGTGCCAGCAGTTCTCAGGGTCTCGGAGGCACTGAAGCTTTCTTT. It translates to CASSSQGLGGTEAFF.

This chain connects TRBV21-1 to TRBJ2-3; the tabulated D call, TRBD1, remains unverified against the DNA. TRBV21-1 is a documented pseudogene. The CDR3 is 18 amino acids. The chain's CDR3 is CASSKGAEGAGGTDTQYF. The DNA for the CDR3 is TGTGCCAGCAGCAAAGGGGCGGAGGGGGCTGGTGGGACAGATACGCAGTATTTT.

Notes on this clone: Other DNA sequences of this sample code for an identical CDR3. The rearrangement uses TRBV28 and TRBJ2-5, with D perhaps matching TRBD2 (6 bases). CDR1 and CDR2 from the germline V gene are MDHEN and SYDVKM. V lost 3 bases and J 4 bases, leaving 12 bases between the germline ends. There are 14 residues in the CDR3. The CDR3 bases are TGTGCCAGCAGTTTGGGTGGGCGGGGAGAGACCCAGTACTTC. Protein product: CASSLGGRGETQYF.

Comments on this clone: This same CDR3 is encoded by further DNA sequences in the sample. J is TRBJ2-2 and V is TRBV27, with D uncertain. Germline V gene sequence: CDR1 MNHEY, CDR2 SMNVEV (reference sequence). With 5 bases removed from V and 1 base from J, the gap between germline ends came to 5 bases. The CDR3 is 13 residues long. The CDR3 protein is CASSILNTGELFF. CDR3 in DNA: TGTGCCAGCAGTATTCTGAACACCGGGGAGCTGTTTTTT.

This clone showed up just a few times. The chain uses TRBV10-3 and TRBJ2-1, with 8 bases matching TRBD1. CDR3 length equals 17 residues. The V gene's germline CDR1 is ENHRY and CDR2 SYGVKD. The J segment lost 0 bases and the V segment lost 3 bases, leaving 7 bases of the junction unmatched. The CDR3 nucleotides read TGTGCCATCAGTGAACGACAGGGGACGCTCTCCTACAATGAGCAGTTCTTC. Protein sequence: CAISERQGTLSYNEQFF.